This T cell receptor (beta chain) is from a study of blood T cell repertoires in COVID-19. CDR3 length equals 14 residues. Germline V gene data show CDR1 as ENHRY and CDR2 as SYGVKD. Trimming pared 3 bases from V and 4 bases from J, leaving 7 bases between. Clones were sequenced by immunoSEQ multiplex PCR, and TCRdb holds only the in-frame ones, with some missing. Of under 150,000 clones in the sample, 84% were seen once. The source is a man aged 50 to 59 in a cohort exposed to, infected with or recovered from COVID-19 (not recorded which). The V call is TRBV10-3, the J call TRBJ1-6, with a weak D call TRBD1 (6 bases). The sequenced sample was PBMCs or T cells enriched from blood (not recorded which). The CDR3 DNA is TGTGCCATCAGTGATACAGGGTATAATTCACCCCTCCACTTT. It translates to CAISDTGYNSPLHF.